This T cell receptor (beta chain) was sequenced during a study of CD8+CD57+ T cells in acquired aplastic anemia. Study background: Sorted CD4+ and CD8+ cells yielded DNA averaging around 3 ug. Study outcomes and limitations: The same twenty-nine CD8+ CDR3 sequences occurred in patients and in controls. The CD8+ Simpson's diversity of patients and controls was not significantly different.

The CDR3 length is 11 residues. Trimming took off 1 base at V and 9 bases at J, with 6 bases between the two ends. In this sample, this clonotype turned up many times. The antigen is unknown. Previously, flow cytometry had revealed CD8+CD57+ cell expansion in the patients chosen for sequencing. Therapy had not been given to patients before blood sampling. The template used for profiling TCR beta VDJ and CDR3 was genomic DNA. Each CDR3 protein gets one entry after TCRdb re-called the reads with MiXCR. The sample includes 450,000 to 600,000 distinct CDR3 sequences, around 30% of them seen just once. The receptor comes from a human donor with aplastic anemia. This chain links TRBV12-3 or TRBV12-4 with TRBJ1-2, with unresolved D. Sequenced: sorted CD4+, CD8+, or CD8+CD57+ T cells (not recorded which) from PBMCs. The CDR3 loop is CASSLGASYTF. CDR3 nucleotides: TGTGCCAGCAGTTTAGGGGCTAGCTACACCTTC.